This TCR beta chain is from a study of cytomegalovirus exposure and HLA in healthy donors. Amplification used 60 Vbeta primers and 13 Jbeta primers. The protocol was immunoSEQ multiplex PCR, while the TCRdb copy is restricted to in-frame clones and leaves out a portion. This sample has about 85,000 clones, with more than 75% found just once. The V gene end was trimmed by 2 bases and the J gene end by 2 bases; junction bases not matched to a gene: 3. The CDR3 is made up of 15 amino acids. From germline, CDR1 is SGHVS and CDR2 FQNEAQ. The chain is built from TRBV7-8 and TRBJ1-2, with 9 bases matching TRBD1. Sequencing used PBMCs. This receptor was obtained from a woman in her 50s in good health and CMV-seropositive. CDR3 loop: CASSLSGTGNYGYTF. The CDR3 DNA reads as TGTGCCAGCAGCTTATCCGGGACAGGGAACTATGGCTACACCTTC.